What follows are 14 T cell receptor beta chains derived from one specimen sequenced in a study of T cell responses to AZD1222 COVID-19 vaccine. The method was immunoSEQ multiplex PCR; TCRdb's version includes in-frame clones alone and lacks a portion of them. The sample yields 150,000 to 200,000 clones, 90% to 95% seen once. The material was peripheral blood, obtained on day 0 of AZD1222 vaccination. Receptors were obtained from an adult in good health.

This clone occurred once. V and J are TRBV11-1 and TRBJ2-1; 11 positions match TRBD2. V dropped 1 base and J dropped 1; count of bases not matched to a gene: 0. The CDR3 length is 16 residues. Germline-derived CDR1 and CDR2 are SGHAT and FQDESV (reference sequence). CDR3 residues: CASSLGLAGSYNEQFF. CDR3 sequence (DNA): TGTGCCAGCAGCTTAGGACTAGCGGGATCCTACAATGAGCAGTTCTTC.

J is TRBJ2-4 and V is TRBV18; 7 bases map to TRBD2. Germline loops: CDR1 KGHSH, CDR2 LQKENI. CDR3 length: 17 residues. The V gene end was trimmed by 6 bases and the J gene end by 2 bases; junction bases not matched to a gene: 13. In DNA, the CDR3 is TGTGCCAGCTCTCCGGGGGGTCGTCAGGCTTCCAAAAACATTCAGTACTTC. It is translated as CASSPGGRQASKNIQYF.

The CDR3 nucleotides read TGTGCCAGCAGCAAAGTTACTACAGGGAACAATCAGCCCCAGCATTTT. Translated: CASSKVTTGNNQPQHF. The chain joins TRBV21-1 to TRBJ1-5; the table's D gene call, TRBD1, was not cross checked with the DNA. TRBV21-1 is a recognized pseudogene. The CDR3 contains 16 residues.

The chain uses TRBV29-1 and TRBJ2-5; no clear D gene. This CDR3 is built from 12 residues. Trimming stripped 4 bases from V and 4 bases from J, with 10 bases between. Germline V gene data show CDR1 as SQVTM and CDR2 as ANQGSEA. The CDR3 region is CSVGVDGETQYF. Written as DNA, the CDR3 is TGCAGCGTTGGCGTGGATGGAGAGACCCAGTACTTC.

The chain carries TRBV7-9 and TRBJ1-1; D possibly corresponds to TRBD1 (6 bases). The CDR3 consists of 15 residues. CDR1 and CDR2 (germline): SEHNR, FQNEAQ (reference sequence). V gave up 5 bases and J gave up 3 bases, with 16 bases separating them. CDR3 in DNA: TGTGCCAGCAGCATCCAACTCGAGGGGGACACTGAAGCTTTCTTT. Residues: CASSIQLEGDTEAFF.

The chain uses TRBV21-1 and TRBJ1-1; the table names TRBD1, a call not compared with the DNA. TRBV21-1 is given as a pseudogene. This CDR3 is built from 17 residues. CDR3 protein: CASSKSKDRGLGTEAFF. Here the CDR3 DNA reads TGTGCCAGCAGCAAATCTAAGGACAGGGGATTGGGCACTGAAGCTTTCTTT.

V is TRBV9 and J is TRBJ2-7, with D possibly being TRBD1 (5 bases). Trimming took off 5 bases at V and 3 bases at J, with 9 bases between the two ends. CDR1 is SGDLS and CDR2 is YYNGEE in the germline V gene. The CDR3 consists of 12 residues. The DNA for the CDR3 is TGTGCCAGCAGGGCTGGACACTACGAGCAGTACTTC. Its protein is CASRAGHYEQYF.

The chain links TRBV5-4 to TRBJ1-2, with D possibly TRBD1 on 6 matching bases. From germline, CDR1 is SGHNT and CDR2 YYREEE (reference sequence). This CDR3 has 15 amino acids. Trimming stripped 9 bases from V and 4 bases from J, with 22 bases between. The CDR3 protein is CATPGGPSGLYGYTF. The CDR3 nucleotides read TGTGCCACCCCGGGGGGGCCGTCGGGCCTCTATGGCTACACCTTC.

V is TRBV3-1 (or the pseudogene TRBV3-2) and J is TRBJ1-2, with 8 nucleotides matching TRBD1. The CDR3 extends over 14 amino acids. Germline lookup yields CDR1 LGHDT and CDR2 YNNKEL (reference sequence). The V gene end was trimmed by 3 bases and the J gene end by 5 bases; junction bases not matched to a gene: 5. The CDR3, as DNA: TGTGCCAGCAGCCACTTACAGGGGGGGTATGGCTACACCTTC. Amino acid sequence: CASSHLQGGYGYTF.

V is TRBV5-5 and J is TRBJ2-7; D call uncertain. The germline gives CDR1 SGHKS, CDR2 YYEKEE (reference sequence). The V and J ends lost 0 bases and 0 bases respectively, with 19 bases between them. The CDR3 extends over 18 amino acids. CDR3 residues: CASSLESLSVLSSYEQYF. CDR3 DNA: TGTGCCAGCAGCTTGGAATCATTGAGCGTCCTGAGCTCCTACGAGCAGTACTTC.

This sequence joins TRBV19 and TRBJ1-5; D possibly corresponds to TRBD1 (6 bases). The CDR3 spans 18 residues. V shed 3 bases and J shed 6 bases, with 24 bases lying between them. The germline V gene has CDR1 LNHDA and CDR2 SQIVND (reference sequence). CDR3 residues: CASSIWAPWDTGFQPQHF. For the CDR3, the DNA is TGTGCCAGTAGTATTTGGGCCCCTTGGGACACCGGCTTTCAGCCCCAGCATTTT. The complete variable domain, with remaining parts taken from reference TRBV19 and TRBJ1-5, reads DGGITQSPKYLFRKEGQNVTLSCEQNLNHDAMYWYRQDPGQGLRLIYYSQIVNDFQKGDIAEGYSVSREKKESFPLTVTSAQKNPTAFYLCASSIWAPWDTGFQPQHFGDGTRLSIL.

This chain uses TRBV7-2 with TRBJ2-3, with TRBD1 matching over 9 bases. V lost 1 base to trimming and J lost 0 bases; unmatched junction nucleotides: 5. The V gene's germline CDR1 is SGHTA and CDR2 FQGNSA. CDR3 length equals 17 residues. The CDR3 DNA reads TGTGCCAGCAGCTTAGGCTGGACAGGGGCAAGCACAGATACGCAGTATTTT. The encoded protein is CASSLGWTGASTDTQYF.

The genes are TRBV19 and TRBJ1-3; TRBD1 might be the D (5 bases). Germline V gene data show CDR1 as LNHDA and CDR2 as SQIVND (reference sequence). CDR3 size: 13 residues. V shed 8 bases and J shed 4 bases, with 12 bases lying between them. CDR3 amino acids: CASLRDFGNTIYF. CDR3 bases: TGTGCCAGTCTTAGGGACTTCGGAAACACCATATATTTT.

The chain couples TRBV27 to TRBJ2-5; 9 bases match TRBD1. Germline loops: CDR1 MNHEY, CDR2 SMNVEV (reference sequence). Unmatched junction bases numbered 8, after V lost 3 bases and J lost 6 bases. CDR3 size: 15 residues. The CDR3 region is CASSLRDRAVKTQYF. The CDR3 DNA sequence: TGTGCCAGCAGTTTGAGGGACAGGGCTGTAAAGACCCAGTACTTC.